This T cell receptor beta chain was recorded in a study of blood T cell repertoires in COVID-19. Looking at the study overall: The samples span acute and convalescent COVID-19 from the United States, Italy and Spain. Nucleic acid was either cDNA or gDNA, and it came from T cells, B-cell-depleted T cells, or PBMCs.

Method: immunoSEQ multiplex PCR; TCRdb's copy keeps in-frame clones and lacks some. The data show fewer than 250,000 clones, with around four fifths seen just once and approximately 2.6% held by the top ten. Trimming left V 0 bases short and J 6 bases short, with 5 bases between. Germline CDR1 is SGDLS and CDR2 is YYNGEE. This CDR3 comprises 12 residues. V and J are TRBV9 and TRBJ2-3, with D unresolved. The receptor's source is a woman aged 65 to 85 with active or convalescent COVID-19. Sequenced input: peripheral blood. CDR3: CASSVDSDTQYF. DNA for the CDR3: TGTGCCAGCAGCGTAGATTCGGATACGCAGTATTTT.